This T cell receptor beta chain stems from a study of blood T cells in healthy people across ages. Points from the study as a whole: Researchers judged that diversity estimates from one million T cells fell short of true values. Across the age range, TCR beta diversity per million T cells fell in a roughly linear way.

Russia was home to the donors, healthy Caucasian individuals aged about 6 to 90. With a J-beta primer mix and a sample-barcoded 5' primer, a second PCR ran about 7 to 12 cycles. Using its own MiXCR run on the 5' RACE reads, TCRdb lists one record per CDR3 protein. The table lists 1.5 million to 2 million distinct CDR3 sequences, 49% of them singletons. In the case of this clonotype: What it binds is not known. The junction departs from the called germline gene at one end, perhaps through a read error.

Sample: blood. This TCR was sampled from a woman aged 40 to 50 in good health.

The CDR3 protein is CASSPGWDYGYTF. DNA for the CDR3: TGTGCTAGCAGCCCCGGATGGGACTATGGCTACACCTTC. V gene TRBV7-7 combines with J gene TRBJ1-2, with no clear D. The CDR3 is 13 amino acids. Germline loops: CDR1 SSHAT, CDR2 FNYEAQ (reference sequence).